This entry is about one T cell receptor beta chain. This sample is part of a study of cytomegalovirus exposure and HLA in healthy donors. Germline V gene data show CDR1 as MNHNS and CDR2 as SASEGT. This CDR3 spans 11 amino acids. The V end lost 0 bases, the J end lost 7 bases, and 4 bases lay between the germline ends. 60 Vbeta and 13 Jbeta primers were used in PCR. The repertoire was sequenced with immunoSEQ multiplex PCR; TCRdb's copy has only in-frame clones and lacks some. This sample contains about 130,000 clones. This sequence joins TRBV6-1 and TRBJ2-7; no clear D gene. The receptor's source is a woman in her thirties or forties in good health and CMV-seropositive. The specimen sequenced was PBMCs. The CDR3, as DNA: TGTGCCAGCAGTGAAGCGCGAGAGCAGTACTTC. Its translation: CASSEAREQYF.